These T cell receptor beta chains were read from a single sample in a study of CD8 T cells in ankylosing spondylitis. Using its own MiXCR run on the 5' RACE reads, TCRdb lists one record per CDR3 protein. This sample carries 150,000 to 200,000 distinct CDR3 sequences, 9.8% of them seen once, and the ten largest clones take more than 12%. Material: blood, either unsorted or a sorted T cell fraction (not recorded which). The receptor set was obtained from a female donor with ankylosing spondylitis or in good health (not recorded which). Both conserved end residues are trimmed from each CDR3.

TRBV29-1,11,SGTSSISYEQY
TRBV27,10,ASSSGTDTQY
TRBV2,12,ASSEGGRSYEQY
TRBV9,16,ASSLPSGPRGSNYGYT
TRBV27,13,ASSPDLTGLGEQY
TRBV6-2/TRBV6-3,18,ASSWTGPNPTLGYQETQY
TRBV4-3,16,ASSQVGWGSLFGDTQY
TRBV6-4,11,ASSEWKLEKLF
TRBV9,14,ASSAPTGTGWNEQF
TRBV5-4,13,ASSSRDDRRDEQF
TRBV11-2,12,ASSSELNSYEQY
TRBV4-3,10,ASSGRGGEQF
TRBV11-1,16,ASSSPQGAPGNADTQY
TRBV6-5,11,ASSYYAGGELF
TRBV7-6,11,ASSLGTEYEQY
TRBV5-1,13,ASSTGTGWDNEQF
TRBV10-3,14,AISEEGGTIDTEAF